This TCR beta chain comes out of a study of blood T cell repertoires in COVID-19. Whole-study context: The study drew acute and convalescent COVID-19 samples from the United States, Italy and Spain. T cells, B-cell-depleted T cells, or PBMCs supplied cDNA or gDNA.

Germline assignment: CDR1 SGHTA and CDR2 FQGNSA. This CDR3 is 14 amino acids long. Unmatched junction bases numbered 4, after V lost 3 bases and J lost 9 bases. The table came from immunoSEQ multiplex PCR; TCRdb's copy has only in-frame clones and leaves some out. The repertoire holds a few hundred thousand clones, with nearly 90% as singletons. Those enrolled in Seattle joined during active infection and were followed longitudinally afterward. This receptor was obtained from a woman aged 60 to 75 with COVID-19, enrolled during active disease. Sequencing used peripheral blood. The J gene is TRBJ1-6, the V gene TRBV7-2; 8 nucleotides match TRBD1. CDR3 nucleotide sequence: TGTGCCAGCAGCTTGGGACAGGTTCTTTCACCCCTCCACTTT. It codes for CASSLGQVLSPLHF.